This T cell receptor beta chain was recorded in a study of blood T cell repertoires in COVID-19. Sequenced by immunoSEQ multiplex PCR; TCRdb stores in-frame clones only, minus some. In the table there are 210,000 or so clones, around 80% of which are singletons. This CDR3 spans 14 amino acids. Germline V gene sequence: CDR1 LGHNA, CDR2 YSLEER. After removal of 1 base from V and 4 bases from J, the junction contained 2 bases not matched to a gene. Sequenced input: peripheral blood. The source of this sequence is a man over 45 who had recovered from COVID-19. The rearrangement uses TRBV4-3 and TRBJ2-5, with 8 bases fitting TRBD1. The CDR3 is CASSQAGGRETQYF. The DNA of the CDR3 is TGCGCCAGCAGCCAAGCAGGGGGCAGAGAGACCCAGTACTTC.